Below are 25 T cell receptor beta chains sequenced from a single sample in a study of control samples from healthy donors and cancer patients. Profiled with immunoSEQ multiplex PCR; TCRdb holds only in-frame clones, not every one. The table shows 57,000 or so clones, with around 87% occurring only once. The sample comprised PBMCs. The receptors were gathered from a man between 60 and 70 years old with colorectal cancer.

As for this clone: The sample carries other DNA sequences with the same CDR3. The V and J genes are TRBV4-1 and TRBJ2-7, with TRBD2 matching 12 bases. The CDR3 sequence is 16 residues long. CDR1 is MGHRA, CDR2 YSYEKL, per germline. The trim removed 3 bases at V and 3 bases at J, leaving 6 bases unmatched. CDR3 DNA: TGCGCCAGCAGCCAGGGCACTAGCGGGGGGAACTACGAGCAGTACTTC. Translating gives CASSQGTSGGNYEQYF.

The chain recombines TRBV6-5 with TRBJ2-7; 8 bases map to TRBD1. Germline trimming cut 6 bases from V and 7 bases from J; bases unmatched to any gene: 5. The V gene's germline CDR1 is MNHEY and CDR2 SVGAGI. The length of the CDR3 is 12 residues. For the CDR3, the DNA is TGTGCCAGCAGCCGGACAGGGAGGGAGCAGTACTTC. Translating gives CASSRTGREQYF.

The chain's CDR3 is CASSKGLAGGLEQFF. The CDR3 region has the DNA TGTGCCAGCAGCAAGGGACTAGCGGGGGGGCTTGAGCAGTTCTTC. This chain joins TRBV14 and TRBJ2-1; TRBD2 matches 16 bases. CDR3 size: 15 residues. CDR1 and CDR2 (germline): SGHDN, FVKESK. V dropped 5 bases and J dropped 9; count of bases not matched to a gene: 4.

J is TRBJ1-1 and V is TRBV6-6; possible D gene TRBD1, 6 bases. From germline, CDR1 is MNHNY and CDR2 SVGAGI (reference sequence). The V and J ends lost 0 bases and 8 bases respectively, with 13 bases between them. This CDR3 has 14 amino acids. CDR3 amino acids: CASSYSPGGAEAFF. The CDR3 DNA follows: TGTGCCAGCAGTTACTCCCCCGGGGGGGCCGAAGCTTTCTTT.

The chain couples TRBV19 to TRBJ2-5, with a weak D call TRBD1 (6 bases). The CDR3 extends over 14 amino acids. Germline V gene lookup returns CDR1 LNHDA and CDR2 SQIVND (reference sequence). With 3 bases removed from V and 5 bases from J, the gap between germline ends came to 13 bases. The CDR3, as DNA: TGTGCCAGTAGTATCCAGGGGTCGAGGGAGACCCAGTACTTC. It codes for CASSIQGSRETQYF.

This clone has just one count. V gene TRBV7-2 combines with J gene TRBJ1-5; D is perhaps TRBD1 (6 bases). V was clipped by 4 bases and J by 5 bases, with 12 bases between them. This CDR3 has 14 residues. Looked up from germline, CDR1 is SGHTA and CDR2 is FQGNSA. CDR3 protein: CASSSQGLDQPQHF. The CDR3, as DNA: TGTGCCAGCAGCTCACAGGGTTTAGATCAGCCCCAGCATTTT. The variable domain in full, with the rest retrieved from reference TRBV7-2 and TRBJ1-5, is GAGVSQSPSNKVTEKGKDVELRCDPISGHTALYWYRQSLGQGLEFLIYFQGNSAPDKSGLPSDRFSAERTGGSVSTLTIQRTQQEDSAVYLCASSSQGLDQPQHFGDGTRLSIL.

The genes are TRBV7-8 and TRBJ2-2, with TRBD2 identical over 8 bases. The V segment lost 3 bases and the J segment 5 bases; nucleotides outside the gene matches: 5. Germline loops: CDR1 SGHVS, CDR2 FQNEAQ. The CDR3 has 15 amino acids. The CDR3 DNA reads TGTGCCAGCAGCTTGGGCGGGGGGTTTACCGGGGAGCTGTTTTTT. This sequence encodes CASSLGGGFTGELFF.

The V and J genes are TRBV18 and TRBJ1-2; the D is unclear. This CDR3 comprises 16 residues. V lost 4 bases, J lost 1 base, and 16 bases lay in between. CDR1 is KGHSH, CDR2 LQKENI, per germline. CDR3: CASSQGLQTINYGYTF. In DNA form, the CDR3 reads TGTGCCAGCTCACAAGGCCTACAGACGATTAACTATGGCTACACCTTC.

The chain couples TRBV11-2 to TRBJ2-3; 7 nucleotides line up with TRBD1. After removal of 6 bases from V and 3 bases from J, the junction contained 9 bases not matched to a gene. CDR3 length: 15 amino acids. The germline CDR1 and CDR2 sequences are SGHAT and FQNNGV. CDR3 in DNA: TGTGCCAGCAGAGGCACAGGGGTTCTTACAGATACGCAGTATTTT. This codes for CASRGTGVLTDTQYF.

The chain is built from TRBV7-9 and TRBJ2-5; D is undetermined. CDR1 is SEHNR and CDR2 is FQNEAQ in the germline V gene (reference sequence). The CDR3 runs 15 residues. V lost 5 bases and J lost 1, with 14 bases in between. CDR3 in amino acids: CASSHAGYFQETQYF. The DNA for the CDR3 is TGTGCCAGCAGCCACGCCGGGTACTTCCAAGAGACCCAGTACTTC.

The chain couples TRBV5-4 to TRBJ2-5, with TRBD2 matching over 8 bases. Trimming cost V 9 bases and J 0 bases; bases outside gene matches: 10. Germline lookup yields CDR1 SGHNT and CDR2 YYREEE (reference sequence). This CDR3 comprises 15 residues. CDR3 amino acids: CAMQGLRGDQETQYF. CDR3 nucleotide sequence: TGTGCCATGCAAGGTCTGCGGGGGGACCAAGAGACCCAGTACTTC.

The rearrangement links TRBV5-1 to TRBJ2-1; maybe TRBD2 (5 bases). This CDR3 region has 11 residues. V was clipped by 2 bases and J by 12 bases, with 9 bases between them. Germline V CDR1 and CDR2: SGHRS, YFSETQ. CDR3 sequence reads: CASSLEGTQFF. The CDR3 coding sequence is TGCGCCAGCAGCTTAGAGGGAACGCAGTTCTTC.

The chain joins TRBV5-3 to TRBJ1-5; TRBD1 might be the D (6 bases). TRBV5-3 is an ORF; its function is uncertain. The V end lost 1 base, the J end lost 4 bases, and 12 bases lay between the germline ends. This CDR3 has 15 amino acids. This chain's CDR3 is CARSLHRAKNQPQHF. In DNA, the CDR3 is TGTGCCAGAAGCTTGCACAGGGCCAAAAATCAGCCCCAGCATTTT.

This rearrangement joins TRBV4-2 to TRBJ2-5; 14 bases align to TRBD2. The CDR3 contains 16 residues. J gave up 11 bases and V 4 bases, and 12 bases lay outside the gene matches. The germline V gene has CDR1 LGHNA and CDR2 YNFKEQ. CDR3 in DNA: TGTGCCAGCAGCCCCAATCTCTCCGGGACTAGCGGGGGACAGTACTTC. Its protein product is CASSPNLSGTSGGQYF.

The J gene is TRBJ2-3, the V gene TRBV19; D is undetermined. V was clipped by 4 bases and J by 4 bases, with 9 bases between them. Germline V gene data show CDR1 as LNHDA and CDR2 as SQIVND (reference sequence). CDR3 size: 13 residues. The CDR3 coding sequence is TGTGCCAGTAGTAGGCCTCAGTCAGATACGCAGTATTTT. Its protein product is CASSRPQSDTQYF. Full variable domain (remainder filled in from reference TRBV19 and TRBJ2-3): DGGITQSPKYLFRKEGQNVTLSCEQNLNHDAMYWYRQDPGQGLRLIYYSQIVNDFQKGDIAEGYSVSREKKESFPLTVTSAQKNPTAFYLCASSRPQSDTQYFGPGTRLTVL.

V is TRBV27 and J is TRBJ2-7; D gene ambiguous. CDR3 size: 13 residues. Germline CDR1 reads MNHEY; CDR2 reads SMNVEV (reference sequence). V was cut by 2 bases and J by 3 bases, with 8 bases left in between. The CDR3 region has the DNA TGTGCCAGCAGTTTAGGTAGGAACTACGAGCAGTACTTC. Its translation is CASSLGRNYEQYF.

The J gene is TRBJ2-3, the V gene TRBV5-1; no firm D call. V dropped 4 bases and J dropped 2 bases, with 11 bases sitting between them. This CDR3 comprises 14 residues. Per germline, CDR1 SGHRS and CDR2 YFSETQ. This chain's CDR3 is CASSRGQLTDTQYF. The CDR3, as DNA: TGCGCCAGCAGCAGAGGTCAACTCACAGATACGCAGTATTTT.

The V and J genes are TRBV7-9 and TRBJ1-3; D is perhaps TRBD1 (6 bases). V was pared by 7 bases and J by 8 bases, with 21 bases between. The CDR3 totals 15 residues. Per the germline V gene, CDR1 is SEHNR and CDR2 is FQNEAQ (reference sequence). The CDR3: CASNRRDKPLYTIYF. Here the CDR3 DNA reads TGTGCCAGCAACCGACGGGACAAGCCCCTTTACACCATATATTTT. The variable domain in full, completed from reference TRBV7-9 and TRBJ1-3, reads DTGVSQNPRHKITKRGQNVTFRCDPISEHNRLYWYRQTLGQGPEFLTYFQNEAQLEKSRLLSDRFSAERPKGSFSTLEIQRTEQGDSAMYLCASNRRDKPLYTIYFGEGSWLTVV.

This clone was detected once. The J gene is TRBJ1-1, the V gene TRBV4-2; 8 nucleotides line up with TRBD1. This CDR3 has 19 amino acids. Per germline, CDR1 LGHNA and CDR2 YNFKEQ. With V trimmed by 6 bases and J by 0 bases, 18 bases remained unmatched. Here the CDR3 DNA reads TGTGCCAGCAGACGTAACCTTGGACAGGGATCCCCAATGAACACTGAAGCTTTCTTT. Amino acid sequence: CASRRNLGQGSPMNTEAFF.

The gene calls are TRBV7-9 and TRBJ1-1; 10 nucleotides match TRBD1. CDR3 size: 15 residues. After removal of 3 bases from V and 5 bases from J, the junction contained 6 bases not matched to a gene. Germline-derived CDR1 and CDR2 are SEHNR and FQNEAQ (reference sequence). CDR3 sequence: CASSLGGTGETEAFF. The CDR3, as DNA: TGTGCCAGCAGCTTGGGGGGGACAGGGGAGACTGAAGCTTTCTTT. Drawing the rest from reference TRBV7-9 and TRBJ1-1, the complete variable domain is DTGVSQNPRHKITKRGQNVTFRCDPISEHNRLYWYRQTLGQGPEFLTYFQNEAQLEKSRLLSDRFSAERPKGSFSTLEIQRTEQGDSAMYLCASSLGGTGETEAFFGQGTRLTVV.

The J gene is TRBJ2-1, the V gene TRBV12-3 or TRBV12-4, with no clear D. V was pared by 9 bases and J by 13 bases, with 19 bases between. This CDR3 comprises 12 residues. The CDR3 nucleotides read TGTGCCAGTTTCGACCACTCCGGCAAACAGTTCTTC. Encoded protein: CASFDHSGKQFF.

The rearrangement joins TRBV11-3 to TRBJ1-4; the D is unclear. V gave up 2 bases and J gave up 3 bases, with 10 bases separating them. The V gene's germline CDR1 is SGHNT and CDR2 YENEEA. CDR3 length: 15 amino acids. CDR3 sequence reads: CASSLRVGANEKLFF. In DNA form, the CDR3 reads TGTGCCAGCAGCTTAAGGGTGGGAGCTAATGAAAAACTGTTTTTT.

V and J are TRBV5-1 and TRBJ1-2; the D gene is possibly TRBD1 (6 bases). The CDR3 spans 16 residues. V lost 0 bases, J lost 3 bases, and 15 bases lay in between. CDR1 and CDR2 (germline): SGHRS, YFSETQ. The CDR3 here is CASSLGAARGDYGYTF. CDR3 bases: TGCGCCAGCAGCTTGGGGGCCGCCAGGGGTGACTATGGCTACACCTTC.

The chain is built from TRBV2 and TRBJ2-2; D not resolved. Germline V gene lookup returns CDR1 SNHLY and CDR2 FYNNEI. V lost 3 bases and J lost 2, with 7 bases in between. This CDR3 is 14 amino acids long. The CDR3 DNA is TGTGCCAGCAGTGAGGACCGAAACACCGGGGAGCTGTTTTTT. Protein product: CASSEDRNTGELFF.

This clone was detected only once. The chain is built from TRBV7-9 and TRBJ2-3; D may be TRBD1 (7 bases). Germline assignment: CDR1 SEHNR and CDR2 FQNEAQ (reference sequence). The CDR3 has 14 residues. V lost 1 base, J lost 5 bases, and 10 bases lay in between. The CDR3 DNA follows: TGTGCCAGCAGCTTAGGACAGGGAGGAGATACGCAGTATTTT. Amino acid sequence: CASSLGQGGDTQYF.